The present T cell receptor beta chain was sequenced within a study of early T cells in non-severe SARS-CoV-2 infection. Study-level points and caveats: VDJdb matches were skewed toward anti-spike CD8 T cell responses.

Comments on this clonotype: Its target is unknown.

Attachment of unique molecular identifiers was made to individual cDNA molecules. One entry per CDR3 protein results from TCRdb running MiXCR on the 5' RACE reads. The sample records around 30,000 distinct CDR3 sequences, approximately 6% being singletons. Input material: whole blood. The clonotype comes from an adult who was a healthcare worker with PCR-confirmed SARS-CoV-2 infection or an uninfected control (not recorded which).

The CDR3 sequence is CASSRRPDGSTDTQYF. CDR3 DNA: TGTGCCAGCAGCCGACGACCCGACGGTAGCACAGATACGCAGTATTTT. The chain uses TRBV11-2 and TRBJ2-3; D ambiguous. Deletions cut 5 bases from V and 0 bases from J, with 15 bases between. There are 16 residues in the CDR3. The V gene's germline CDR1 is SGHAT and CDR2 FQNNGV.